The sequence of this TCR beta chain was determined in a study of cytomegalovirus exposure and HLA in healthy donors. Study context: Among the 398 donors who were genotyped, 70% to 90% fell in the genetic ancestry cluster that is associated with self-reported Caucasian donors.

Whole-study findings and limits: TRBV6-2, TRBV6-3 and some other V segments were unresolvable in 87-base-pair reads.

The primer mix had 60 Vbeta and 13 Jbeta primers. The table came from immunoSEQ multiplex PCR; TCRdb's copy has only in-frame clones and leaves some out. The sample lists around 150,000 clones, approximately 83% seen once, with roughly 4% in the top ten. The CDR3 totals 12 residues. Germline assignment: CDR1 SNHLY and CDR2 FYNNEI. V was trimmed by 4 bases and J by 4 bases, leaving 5 bases between them. As to this clone: Its target is not known.

The origin of this receptor is a middle-aged man in good health and CMV-seropositive. Sequencing was carried out using PBMCs. The chain joins TRBV2 to TRBJ1-3; D gene unclear. CDR3 residues: CASSVRGNTIYF. CDR3 coding DNA: TGTGCCAGCAGTGTGCGAGGAAACACCATATATTTT. Full variable domain (outside the CDR3, taken from reference TRBV2 and TRBJ1-3): EPEVTQTPSHQVTQMGQEVILRCVPISNHLYFYWYRQILGQKVEFLVSFYNNEISEKSEIFDDQFSVERPDGSNFTLKIRSTKLEDSAMYFCASSVRGNTIYFGEGSWLTVV.